These 29 T cell receptor beta chains were sequenced from one sample in a study of T cell repertoires in cytomegalovirus infection. Each CDR3 protein gets one entry after TCRdb re-called the reads with MiXCR. The sample has about 180,000 distinct CDR3 sequences; roughly 17% are singletons. Sequenced: CD8+ T cells from PBMCs. The receptors originated from a human donor in good health (CMV status not recorded). Some clones in this sample may be carry-over from other donors' samples.

The J gene is TRBJ1-1, the V gene TRBV30, with D maybe TRBD1 (6 bases). The V end was cut by 2 bases, the J end by 5 bases, with 12 bases between. Germline V gene sequence: CDR1 GTSNPN, CDR2 SVGIG (reference sequence). CDR3 length: 13 residues. The chain's CDR3 is CAWSTQGITEAFF. The CDR3 coding sequence is TGTGCCTGGAGTACCCAGGGGATTACTGAAGCTTTCTTT.

This clonotype was detected a few times. This chain joins TRBV4-3 and TRBJ1-2; TRBD1 matches 8 bases. Germline lookup yields CDR1 LGHNA and CDR2 YSLEER. This CDR3 spans 14 amino acids. J gave up 2 bases and V 4 bases, and 3 bases lay outside the gene matches. The CDR3 DNA reads TGCGCCAGCAGCCCCTGGACAGGGAACTATGGCTACACCTTC. This gives the protein CASSPWTGNYGYTF.

This clonotype has more than one count but fewer than ten. The rearrangement links TRBV4-1 to TRBJ1-4; D gene unclear. The germline V gene encodes CDR1 MGHRA and CDR2 YSYEKL. The germline V and J ends were trimmed by 0 bases and 7 bases, with 12 bases remaining between them. The CDR3 is made up of 15 amino acids. The CDR3 region is CASSQDNPMGEKLFF. DNA for the CDR3: TGCGCCAGCAGCCAAGATAACCCAATGGGTGAAAAACTGTTTTTT.

The chain has TRBV6-2 or TRBV6-3 and TRBJ2-1; 10 bases are a match to TRBD2. The CDR3 covers 19 residues. Germline V gene data show CDR1 as MNHEY and CDR2 as SVGEGT. The V and J ends lost 0 bases and 4 bases, in that order; junction bases with no gene match: 12. CDR3 in DNA: TGTGCCAGCAGTTACTCGACGACCACAGAGCGGGGGGGGTACAATGAGCAGTTCTTC. Amino acid sequence: CASSYSTTTERGGYNEQFF.

This clonotype turned up a few times. The chain links TRBV5-6 to TRBJ2-7; D is perhaps TRBD1 (5 bases). Trimming shortened V by 5 bases and J by 6 bases, and 12 bases separated the two germline ends. Per the germline V gene, CDR1 is SGHDT and CDR2 is YYEEEE. This CDR3 region has 12 residues. CDR3 sequence reads: CASSPQGREQYF. Here the CDR3 DNA reads TGTGCCAGCAGTCCTCAGGGCCGCGAGCAGTACTTC.

This clonotype has a handful of counts. This sequence joins TRBV10-2 and TRBJ2-7, with D maybe TRBD2 (5 bases). This CDR3 region has 15 residues. Trimming removed 4 bases at V and 6 bases at J, with 19 bases between. Germline V CDR1 and CDR2: WSHSY, SAAADI. The CDR3 protein is CASSAPEDWSGEQYF. The CDR3 coding sequence is TGCGCCAGCAGTGCTCCGGAGGACTGGAGTGGCGAGCAGTACTTC.

A few counts support this clonotype. The chain links TRBV30 to TRBJ2-1; 8 positions agree with TRBD2. The CDR3 runs to 16 residues. Germline CDR1 reads GTSNPN; CDR2 reads SVGIG (reference sequence). V lost 7 bases and J lost 0; bases outside the gene matches: 11. CDR3 bases: TGTGCCTTTGGGGGTTCGGGGGGGAGCTCCTACAATGAGCAGTTCTTC. This sequence encodes CAFGGSGGSSYNEQFF.

DNA for the CDR3: TGTGCCAGCAGCTTGAGCAGGCGCACTGAAGCTTTCTTT. This sequence encodes CASSLSRRTEAFF. The chain links TRBV5-6 to TRBJ1-1; D uncertain. The V end was cut by 1 base, the J end by 4 bases, with 8 bases between. CDR3 length: 13 amino acids. Germline CDR1 and CDR2: SGHDT and YYEEEE. The variable domain in full, completed from reference TRBV5-6 and TRBJ1-1, reads DAGVTQSPTHLIKTRGQQVTLRCSPKSGHDTVSWYQQALGQGPQFIFQYYEEEERQRGNFPDRFSGHQFPNYSSELNVNALLLGDSALYLCASSLSRRTEAFFGQGTRLTVV.

The V gene is TRBV7-2, the J gene TRBJ2-5, with 9 bases matching TRBD1. V lost 3 bases and J lost 5; bases outside the gene matches: 7. Germline V CDR1 and CDR2: SGHTA, FQGNSA. The CDR3 has 15 residues. CDR3 sequence reads: CASSFTRDRVETQYF. As DNA, the CDR3 is TGTGCCAGCAGCTTCACAAGGGACAGGGTTGAGACCCAGTACTTC.

The chain employs TRBV28 and TRBJ1-1; 7 bases fit TRBD1. This CDR3 region has 15 residues. V dropped 3 bases and J dropped 2; count of bases not matched to a gene: 6. CDR1 is MDHEN and CDR2 is SYDVKM in the germline V gene. The CDR3 reads CASSFNRGSNTEAFF. Here the CDR3 DNA reads TGTGCCAGCAGTTTCAACAGGGGAAGTAACACTGAAGCTTTCTTT.

This clonotype has at least ten counts. The chain employs TRBV12-3 or TRBV12-4 and TRBJ1-5, with D hard to call. The CDR3 has 16 amino acids. Trimming stripped 2 bases from V and 0 bases from J, with 11 bases between. The CDR3 loop is CASSLSAVYSNQPQHF. CDR3 coding DNA: TGTGCCAGCAGTTTATCGGCAGTTTATAGCAATCAGCCCCAGCATTTT.

This clonotype was seen more than once but under ten times. The J gene is TRBJ2-2, the V gene TRBV2; 9 bases agree with TRBD1. V was clipped by 2 bases and J by 4 bases; unmatched bases: 8. Germline CDR1 and CDR2: SNHLY and FYNNEI. This CDR3 is built from 17 residues. CDR3 sequence reads: CASSEIGTGRSTGELFF. CDR3 DNA sequence: TGTGCCAGCAGTGAAATAGGGACAGGGCGATCCACCGGGGAGCTGTTTTTT. Full variable domain (remainder filled in from reference TRBV2 and TRBJ2-2): EPEVTQTPSHQVTQMGQEVILRCVPISNHLYFYWYRQILGQKVEFLVSFYNNEISEKSEIFDDQFSVERPDGSNFTLKIRSTKLEDSAMYFCASSEIGTGRSTGELFFGEGSRLTVL.

This clonotype was detected only a few times. J is TRBJ1-1 and V is TRBV6-2 or TRBV6-3; D possibly corresponds to TRBD1 (5 bases). CDR1 MNHEY and CDR2 SVGEGT come from the germline V gene. This CDR3 contains 11 residues. Trimming stripped 8 bases from V and 5 bases from J, with 9 bases between. The CDR3 is CASDRGTEAFF. CDR3 nucleotide sequence: TGTGCCAGCGATCGGGGGACTGAAGCTTTCTTT.

The rearrangement joins TRBV11-2 to TRBJ1-1; 8 bases agree with TRBD1. This CDR3 comprises 18 residues. Germline lookup yields CDR1 SGHAT and CDR2 FQNNGV. The V gene end was trimmed by 7 bases and the J gene end by 3 bases; junction bases not matched to a gene: 19. The CDR3 DNA reads TGTGCCAGCACCCCGGTCCACGGGACAGGAATAAAGGACACTGAAGCTTTCTTT. It codes for CASTPVHGTGIKDTEAFF.

This clonotype was counted only a few times. The chain employs TRBV11-2 and TRBJ2-2; D is tentatively TRBD1 or TRBD2 (5 bases each). The germline CDR1 and CDR2 sequences are SGHAT and FQNNGV. The CDR3 is 16 residues long. The germline V and J ends were trimmed by 4 bases and 0 bases, with 12 bases remaining between them. CDR3 bases: TGTGCCAGCAGCTCCGGGACGGAAACGAACACCGGGGAGCTGTTTTTT. As protein: CASSSGTETNTGELFF.

The genes are TRBV25-1 and TRBJ2-3; 11 nucleotides match TRBD2. Germline trimming cut 3 bases from V and 0 bases from J; bases unmatched to any gene: 8. Per the germline V gene, CDR1 is MGHDK and CDR2 is SYGVNS. The CDR3 has 18 amino acids. The chain's CDR3 is CASSDSSGGTYSTDTQYF. The CDR3 DNA reads TGTGCCAGCAGTGACTCTAGCGGGGGGACGTACAGCACAGATACGCAGTATTTT. The whole variable domain, remainder taken from reference TRBV25-1 and TRBJ2-3, is EADIYQTPRYLVIGTGKKITLECSQTMGHDKMYWYQQDPGMELHLIHYSYGVNSTEKGDLSSESTVSRIRTEHFPLTLESARPSHTSQYLCASSDSSGGTYSTDTQYFGPGTRLTVL.

This clonotype was counted at least ten times. The chain employs TRBV7-2 and TRBJ2-3; 10 bases are a match to TRBD2. Germline values: CDR1 SGHTA, CDR2 FQGNSA. The CDR3 runs 17 residues. The trim removed 5 bases at V and 5 bases at J, leaving 13 bases unmatched. The CDR3 sequence is CASSPRTSGLNLDTQYF. As DNA, the CDR3 is TGTGCCAGCAGCCCCCGGACTAGCGGTCTTAACTTAGATACGCAGTATTTT.

The genes are TRBV10-3 and TRBJ2-1; 11 bases line up with TRBD2. Germline V gene data show CDR1 as ENHRY and CDR2 as SYGVKD. V shed 4 bases, J shed 1 base, and the junction held 6 bases outside the gene matches. This CDR3 has 17 amino acids. CDR3 in DNA: TGTGCCATCAGTGCCCCGACTAGCGGGGTGTCCTACAATGAGCAGTTCTTC. It encodes CAISAPTSGVSYNEQFF.

This rearrangement joins TRBV6-1 to TRBJ2-7, with 7 bases that match TRBD1. The CDR3 loop spans 15 amino acids. From germline, CDR1 is MNHNS and CDR2 SASEGT. The ends lost 5 bases at V and 3 bases at J; junction bases unmatched: 10. The CDR3 is CASSQRQGRVYEQYF. The CDR3 DNA follows: TGTGCCAGCAGTCAGCGACAGGGAAGAGTCTACGAGCAGTACTTC.

The sample holds a few counts of this clonotype. The chain recombines TRBV9 with TRBJ2-2, with D possibly matching TRBD1 (5 bases). The V end lost 3 bases, the J end lost 11 bases, and 14 bases lay between the germline ends. This CDR3 is 13 amino acids long. Germline loops: CDR1 SGDLS, CDR2 YYNGEE. CDR3 residues: CASSEDGQGELFF. DNA for the CDR3: TGTGCCAGCAGCGAGGACGGGCAGGGTGAGCTGTTTTTT.

This clonotype has a handful of counts. The J gene is TRBJ2-5, the V gene TRBV7-8, with TRBD2 as a possible D gene (6 bases). V lost 2 bases to trimming and J lost 2 bases, with 24 bases between them. The CDR3 runs 19 residues. Germline V gene sequence: CDR1 SGHVS, CDR2 FQNEAQ. The CDR3 bases are TGTGCCAGCAGCTTATTTTCGGTAGTCGGGGGTAATAAGCAAGAGACCCAGTACTTC. It translates to CASSLFSVVGGNKQETQYF.

The chain joins TRBV20-1 to TRBJ1-1; D may be TRBD1 (6 bases). The ends were cut back, 0 bases at V and 0 bases at J, with 14 bases in the middle. The CDR3 is 16 amino acids. CDR1 DFQATT and CDR2 SNEGSKA come from the germline V gene (reference sequence). Here the CDR3 DNA reads TGCAGTGCTAGAGATCGGACAGTAAATATGAACACTGAAGCTTTCTTT. It specifies CSARDRTVNMNTEAFF.

The CDR3 nucleotides read TGTGCCAACCCTGACAGGGCCGGCTACACCTTC. It codes for CANPDRAGYTF. The chain combines TRBV2 with TRBJ1-2; the match to TRBD1 covers 7 bases. The V gene end was trimmed by 10 bases and the J gene end by 8 bases; junction bases not matched to a gene: 7. Germline V gene sequence: CDR1 SNHLY, CDR2 FYNNEI. This CDR3 has 11 amino acids.

This clonotype was seen ten or more times. V usage is TRBV19 and J usage is TRBJ1-1; 8 bases are a match to TRBD1. This CDR3 comprises 14 residues. Trimming took 5 bases from V and 8 from J; bases not matched to a gene: 10. The V gene's germline CDR1 is LNHDA and CDR2 SQIVND (reference sequence). The chain's CDR3 is CASSLGTGEREAFF. The CDR3, as DNA: TGTGCCAGTAGTCTCGGGACAGGAGAGAGAGAAGCTTTCTTT.

The CDR3: CASSPTRGLTGDAFF. The CDR3 DNA follows: TGTGCCAGCAGTCCGACTCGGGGACTGACGGGAGACGCTTTCTTT. The chain links TRBV27 to TRBJ1-1; a weak D match, TRBD1 (5 bases). CDR1 is MNHEY, CDR2 SMNVEV, per germline (reference sequence). The CDR3 has 15 residues. V shed 5 bases and J shed 11 bases, with 24 bases lying between them.

This clonotype was seen only a few times. The gene calls are TRBV7-6 and TRBJ1-2; possibly TRBD1 for D (5 bases). V was cut by 1 base and J by 8 bases, with 11 bases left in between. Germline CDR1 SGHVS, CDR2 FNYEAQ. This CDR3 has 13 residues. CDR3 sequence reads: CASSLGGAEGYTF. DNA for the CDR3: TGTGCCAGCAGCTTAGGAGGGGCGGAGGGCTACACCTTC. Drawing the rest from reference TRBV7-6 and TRBJ1-2, the complete variable domain is GAGVSQSPRYKVTKRGQDVALRCDPISGHVSLYWYRQALGQGPEFLTYFNYEAQQDKSGLPNDRFSAERPEGSISTLTIQRTEQRDSAMYRCASSLGGAEGYTFGSGTRLTVV.

This clonotype occurred a few times. This rearrangement joins TRBV7-2 to TRBJ2-5; TRBD2 matches at 8 bases. Germline values: CDR1 SGHTA, CDR2 FQGNSA. Trimming removed 5 bases from V and 5 bases from J; junction bases left unmatched: 10. CDR3 length: 15 amino acids. As DNA, the CDR3 is TGTGCCAGCAGCCCGACCGGGGGGGCCATGGAGACCCAGTACTTC. Its translation: CASSPTGGAMETQYF.

This clonotype has a handful of counts. The rearrangement links TRBV2 to TRBJ1-3, with D perhaps matching TRBD1 (6 bases). The CDR3 loop spans 16 amino acids. Germline V lookup: CDR1 SNHLY, CDR2 FYNNEI. Trimming cost V 7 bases and J 1 base, with 17 bases left between them. CDR3 bases: TGTGCCAGCAAGGAACAGGGAGCAGGGTCTGGAAACACCATATATTTT. Protein product: CASKEQGAGSGNTIYF.

This clonotype occurred a few times. V and J are TRBV28 and TRBJ2-5; D is perhaps TRBD1 (6 bases). The CDR3 loop spans 13 amino acids. Germline-derived CDR1 and CDR2 are MDHEN and SYDVKM. V lost 11 bases, J lost 4 bases, and 17 bases lay in between. The CDR3 coding sequence is TGTGCCCTTTCCGGGACACTCGCAGAGACCCAGTACTTC. This encodes CALSGTLAETQYF. The full variable domain, with the rest looked up from reference TRBV28 and TRBJ2-5, is DVKVTQSSRYLVKRTGEKVFLECVQDMDHENMFWYRQDPGLGLRLIYFSYDVKMKEKGDIPEGYSVSREKKERFSLILESASTNQTSMYLCALSGTLAETQYFGPGTRLLVL.